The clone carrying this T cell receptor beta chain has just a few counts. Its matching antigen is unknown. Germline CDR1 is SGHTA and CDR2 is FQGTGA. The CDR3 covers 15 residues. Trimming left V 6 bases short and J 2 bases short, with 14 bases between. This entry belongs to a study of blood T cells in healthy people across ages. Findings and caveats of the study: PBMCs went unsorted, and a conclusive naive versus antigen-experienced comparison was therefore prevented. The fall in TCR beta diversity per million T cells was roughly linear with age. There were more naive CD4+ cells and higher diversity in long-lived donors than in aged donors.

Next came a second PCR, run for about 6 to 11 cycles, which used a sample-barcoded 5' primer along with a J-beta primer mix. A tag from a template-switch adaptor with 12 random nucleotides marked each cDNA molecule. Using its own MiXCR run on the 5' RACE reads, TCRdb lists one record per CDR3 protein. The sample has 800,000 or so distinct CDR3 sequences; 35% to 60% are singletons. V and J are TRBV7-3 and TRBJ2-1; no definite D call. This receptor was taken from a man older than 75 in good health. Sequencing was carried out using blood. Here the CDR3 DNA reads TGTGCCAGCAGTTACGGAGAGGTCCCCTACAATGAGCAGTTCTTC. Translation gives CASSYGEVPYNEQFF.